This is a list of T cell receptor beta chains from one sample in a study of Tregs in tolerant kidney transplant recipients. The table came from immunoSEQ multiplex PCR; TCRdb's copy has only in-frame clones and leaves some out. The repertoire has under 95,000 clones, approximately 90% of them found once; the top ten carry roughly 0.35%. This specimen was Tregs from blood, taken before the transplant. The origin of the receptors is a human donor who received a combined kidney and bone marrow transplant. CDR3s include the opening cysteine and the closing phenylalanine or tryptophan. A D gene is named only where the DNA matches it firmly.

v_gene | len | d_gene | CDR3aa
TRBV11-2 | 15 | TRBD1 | CASSPTGTENQPQHF
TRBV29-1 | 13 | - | CSVDAQGTYEQYF
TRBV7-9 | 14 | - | CASSLIPPGPKLFF
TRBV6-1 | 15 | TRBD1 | CASGTGGLRTDTQYF
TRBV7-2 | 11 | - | CASNDRYEQYF
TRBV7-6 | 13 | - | CASSPTSTDTQYF
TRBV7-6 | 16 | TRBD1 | CASSPQDRMAGQPQHF
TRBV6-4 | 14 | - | CASSTSTTGDTQYF
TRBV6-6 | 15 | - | CASSYSRTPPYEQYF
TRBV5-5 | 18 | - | CASSPLDGARSSYNEQFF
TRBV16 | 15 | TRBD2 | CASSQYAGLIYEQYF
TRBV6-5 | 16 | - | CASSYAPGGVDNEQFF
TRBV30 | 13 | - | CAWSVRSGTEAFF